Sequencing of this T cell receptor beta chain was carried out in a study of cytomegalovirus exposure and HLA in healthy donors. Study-wide background: An early release of data contained about 85 million unique TCRs, which came from HLA-typed donors.

PCR was performed using 60 Vbeta and 13 Jbeta primers. The assay was immunoSEQ multiplex PCR, and TCRdb's table has in-frame clones only and misses some. The sample includes approximately 170,000 clones, approximately 72% of them seen just once. Concerning this clone: Its antigen is undetermined.

General study findings and limits: Altogether, about 160 TCR beta chains were recorded as cytomegalovirus-associated.

The sample taken for sequencing was PBMCs. This TCR came from a man aged 50 or older in good health and CMV-seronegative.

The CDR3 DNA reads TGTGCCAGCAGGGTCGAGTGGGGGGGCGGTAATTCACCCCTCCACTTT. As protein: CASRVEWGGGNSPLHF. J is TRBJ1-6 and V is TRBV2; D is perhaps TRBD1 (6 bases). Germline V lookup: CDR1 SNHLY, CDR2 FYNNEI. Trimming shortened V by 6 bases and J by 6 bases, and 18 bases separated the two germline ends. The CDR3 is 16 amino acids.